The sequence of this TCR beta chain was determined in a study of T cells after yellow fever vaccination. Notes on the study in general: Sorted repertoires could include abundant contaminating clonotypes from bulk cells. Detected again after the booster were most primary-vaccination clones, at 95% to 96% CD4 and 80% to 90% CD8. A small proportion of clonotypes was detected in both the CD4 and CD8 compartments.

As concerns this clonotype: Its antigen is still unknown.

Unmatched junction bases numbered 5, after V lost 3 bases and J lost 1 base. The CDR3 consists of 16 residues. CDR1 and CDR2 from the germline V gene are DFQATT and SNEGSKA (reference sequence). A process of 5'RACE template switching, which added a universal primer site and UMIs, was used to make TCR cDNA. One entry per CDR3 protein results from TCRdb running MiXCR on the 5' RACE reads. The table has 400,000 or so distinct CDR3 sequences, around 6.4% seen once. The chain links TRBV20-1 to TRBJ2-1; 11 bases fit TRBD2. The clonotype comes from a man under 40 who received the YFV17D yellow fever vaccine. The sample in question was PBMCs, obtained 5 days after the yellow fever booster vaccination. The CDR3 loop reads CSARETSGSSYNEQFF. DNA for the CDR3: TGCAGTGCTAGGGAAACTAGCGGGAGTTCCTACAATGAGCAGTTCTTC.